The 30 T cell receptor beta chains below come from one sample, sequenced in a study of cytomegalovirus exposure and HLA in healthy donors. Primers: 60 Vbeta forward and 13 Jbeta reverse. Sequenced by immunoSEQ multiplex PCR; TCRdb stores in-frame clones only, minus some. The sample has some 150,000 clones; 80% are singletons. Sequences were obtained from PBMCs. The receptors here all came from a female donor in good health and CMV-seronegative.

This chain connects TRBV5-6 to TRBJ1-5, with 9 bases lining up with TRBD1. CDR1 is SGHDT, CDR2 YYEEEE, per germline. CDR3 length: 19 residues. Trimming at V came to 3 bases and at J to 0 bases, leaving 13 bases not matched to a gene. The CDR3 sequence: CASSSLTGGAGTSNQPQHF. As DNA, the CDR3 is TGTGCCAGCAGCTCATTAACAGGGGGCGCGGGGACTAGCAATCAGCCCCAGCATTTT.

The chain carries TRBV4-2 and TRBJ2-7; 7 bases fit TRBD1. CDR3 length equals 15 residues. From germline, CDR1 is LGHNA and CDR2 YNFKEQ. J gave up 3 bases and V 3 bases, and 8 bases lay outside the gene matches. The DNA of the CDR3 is TGTGCCAGCAGCCAGGGCCCGGGACAGTTCTACGAGCAGTACTTC. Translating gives CASSQGPGQFYEQYF.

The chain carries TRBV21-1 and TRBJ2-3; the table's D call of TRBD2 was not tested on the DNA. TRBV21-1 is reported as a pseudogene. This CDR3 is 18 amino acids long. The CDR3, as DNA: TGTGCCAGCATCTTATTCGCGACTAGCGGGAGGACGACAGATACGCAGTATTTT. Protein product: CASILFATSGRTTDTQYF.

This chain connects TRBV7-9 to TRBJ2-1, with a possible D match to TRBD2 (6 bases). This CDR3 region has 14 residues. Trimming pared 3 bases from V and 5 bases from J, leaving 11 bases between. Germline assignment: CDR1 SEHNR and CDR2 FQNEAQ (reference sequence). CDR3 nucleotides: TGTGCCAGCAGCTTCCGAGCGGGCCACAATGAGCAGTTCTTC. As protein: CASSFRAGHNEQFF.

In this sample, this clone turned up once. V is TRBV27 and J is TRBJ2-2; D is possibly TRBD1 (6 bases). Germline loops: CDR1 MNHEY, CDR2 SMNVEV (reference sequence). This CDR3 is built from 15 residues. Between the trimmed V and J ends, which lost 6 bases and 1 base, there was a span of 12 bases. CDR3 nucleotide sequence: TGTGCCAGCAGCCCGGGGACACAGAACACCGGGGAGCTGTTTTTT. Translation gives CASSPGTQNTGELFF.

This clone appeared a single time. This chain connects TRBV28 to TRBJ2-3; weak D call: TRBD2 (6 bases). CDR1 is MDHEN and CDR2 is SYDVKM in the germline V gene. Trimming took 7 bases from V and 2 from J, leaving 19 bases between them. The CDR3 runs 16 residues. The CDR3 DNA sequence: TGTGCCAGCACCAACTACAGGTCTAGCGTCACAGATACGCAGTATTTT. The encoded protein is CASTNYRSSVTDTQYF.

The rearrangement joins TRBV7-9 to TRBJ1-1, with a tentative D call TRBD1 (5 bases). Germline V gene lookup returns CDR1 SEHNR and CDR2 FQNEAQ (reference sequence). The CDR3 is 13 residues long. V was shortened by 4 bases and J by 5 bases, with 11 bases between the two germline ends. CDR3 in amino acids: CASSYMGGTEAFF. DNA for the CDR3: TGTGCCAGCAGCTATATGGGGGGGACTGAAGCTTTCTTT.

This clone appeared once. The CDR3 loop reads CASSSFPGLHYNEQFF. The CDR3 nucleotides read TGTGCCAGCAGCTCATTCCCGGGACTTCACTACAATGAGCAGTTCTTC. The rearrangement uses TRBV7-8 and TRBJ2-1; possibly TRBD2 for D (6 bases). The germline V gene encodes CDR1 SGHVS and CDR2 FQNEAQ. With 4 bases removed from V and 3 bases from J, the gap between germline ends came to 16 bases. This CDR3 spans 16 amino acids.

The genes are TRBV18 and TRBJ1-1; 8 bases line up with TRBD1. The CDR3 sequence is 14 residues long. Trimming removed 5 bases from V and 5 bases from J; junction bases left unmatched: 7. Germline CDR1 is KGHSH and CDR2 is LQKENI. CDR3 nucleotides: TGTGCCAGCTCAACAGGGGGAGGGAGGACTGAAGCTTTCTTT. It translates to CASSTGGGRTEAFF.

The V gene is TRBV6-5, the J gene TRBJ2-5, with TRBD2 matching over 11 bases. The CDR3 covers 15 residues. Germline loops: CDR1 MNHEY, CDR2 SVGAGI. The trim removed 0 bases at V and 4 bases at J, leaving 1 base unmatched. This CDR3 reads CASSYSLAGGETQYF. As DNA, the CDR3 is TGTGCCAGCAGTTACTCGCTAGCGGGAGGAGAGACCCAGTACTTC.

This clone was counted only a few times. CDR3 sequence (DNA): TGCGCCAGCAGACAGGGGGCGAGCAATCAGCCCCAGCATTTT. It specifies CASRQGASNQPQHF. The V gene is TRBV5-1, the J gene TRBJ1-5; 9 positions match TRBD1. With V trimmed by 5 bases and J by 1 base, 1 base remained unmatched. CDR1 is SGHRS and CDR2 is YFSETQ in the germline V gene. This CDR3 has 14 residues.

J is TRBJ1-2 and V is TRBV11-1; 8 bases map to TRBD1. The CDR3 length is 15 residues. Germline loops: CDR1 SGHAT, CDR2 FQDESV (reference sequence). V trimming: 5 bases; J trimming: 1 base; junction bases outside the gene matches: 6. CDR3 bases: TGTGCCAGCAGCCCTGGACAGGGCGTTAACTATGGCTACACCTTC. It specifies CASSPGQGVNYGYTF. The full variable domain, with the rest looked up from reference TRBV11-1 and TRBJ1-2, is EAEVAQSPRYKITEKSQAVAFWCDPISGHATLYWYRQILGQGPELLVQFQDESVVDDSQLPKDRFSAERLKGVDSTLKIQPAELGDSAMYLCASSPGQGVNYGYTFGSGTRLTVV.

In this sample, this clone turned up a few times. The CDR3 protein is CASQRGGGETQYF. The CDR3 DNA reads TGCGCCAGCCAGCGGGGGGGAGGAGAGACCCAGTACTTC. J is TRBJ2-5 and V is TRBV10-1; TRBD2 matches at 10 bases. CDR1 WNHNN and CDR2 SYGVQD come from the germline V gene (reference sequence). This CDR3 region has 13 residues. V lost 8 bases, J lost 4 bases, and 4 bases stayed unmatched.

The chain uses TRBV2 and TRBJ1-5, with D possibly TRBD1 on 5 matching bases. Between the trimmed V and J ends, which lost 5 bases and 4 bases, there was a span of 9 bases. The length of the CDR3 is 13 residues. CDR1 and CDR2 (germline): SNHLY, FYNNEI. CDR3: CASSRQYNQPQHF. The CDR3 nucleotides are TGTGCCAGCAGTAGACAGTATAATCAGCCCCAGCATTTT.

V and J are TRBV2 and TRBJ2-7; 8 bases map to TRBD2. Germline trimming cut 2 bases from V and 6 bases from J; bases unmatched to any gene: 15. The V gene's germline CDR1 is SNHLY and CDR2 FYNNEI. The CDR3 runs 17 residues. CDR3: CASSERAPYSGGGEQYF. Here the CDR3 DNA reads TGTGCCAGCAGTGAAAGGGCCCCATACAGCGGGGGAGGCGAGCAGTACTTC.

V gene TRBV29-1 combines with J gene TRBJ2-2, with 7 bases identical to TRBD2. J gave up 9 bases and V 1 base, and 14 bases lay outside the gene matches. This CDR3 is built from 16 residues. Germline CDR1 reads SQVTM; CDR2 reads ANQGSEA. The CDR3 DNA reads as TGCAGCGTTGAAGCGGGAGGACAAGGAGCCTTTAGGGAGCTGTTTTTT. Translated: CSVEAGGQGAFRELFF.

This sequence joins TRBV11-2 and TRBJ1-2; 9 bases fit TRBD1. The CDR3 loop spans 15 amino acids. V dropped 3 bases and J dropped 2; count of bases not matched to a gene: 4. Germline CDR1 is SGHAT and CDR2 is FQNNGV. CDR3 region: CASSFDDRGNYGYTF. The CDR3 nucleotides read TGTGCCAGCAGCTTCGACGACAGGGGGAACTATGGCTACACCTTC.

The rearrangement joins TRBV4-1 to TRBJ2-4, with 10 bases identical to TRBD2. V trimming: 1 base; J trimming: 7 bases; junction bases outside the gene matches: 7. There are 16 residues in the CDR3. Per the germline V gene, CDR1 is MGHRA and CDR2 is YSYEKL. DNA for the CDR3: TGCGCCAGCAGCCAAGGACAAGGACTAGCGGAGAACATTCAGTACTTC. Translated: CASSQGQGLAENIQYF.

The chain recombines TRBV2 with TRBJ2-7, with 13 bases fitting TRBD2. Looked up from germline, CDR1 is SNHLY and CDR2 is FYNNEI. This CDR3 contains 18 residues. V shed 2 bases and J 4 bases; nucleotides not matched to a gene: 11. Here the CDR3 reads CASSEFKGGGLAGYEQYF. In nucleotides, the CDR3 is TGTGCCAGCAGTGAATTTAAGGGTGGGGGACTAGCGGGATACGAGCAGTACTTC. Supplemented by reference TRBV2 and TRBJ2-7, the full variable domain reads EPEVTQTPSHQVTQMGQEVILRCVPISNHLYFYWYRQILGQKVEFLVSFYNNEISEKSEIFDDQFSVERPDGSNFTLKIRSTKLEDSAMYFCASSEFKGGGLAGYEQYFGPGTRLTVT.

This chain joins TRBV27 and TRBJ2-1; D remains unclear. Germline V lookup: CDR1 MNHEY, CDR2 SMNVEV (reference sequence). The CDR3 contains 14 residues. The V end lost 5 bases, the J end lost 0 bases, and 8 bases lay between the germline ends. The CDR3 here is CASSLIFSYNEQFF. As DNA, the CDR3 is TGTGCCAGCAGTCTTATTTTCTCCTACAATGAGCAGTTCTTC.

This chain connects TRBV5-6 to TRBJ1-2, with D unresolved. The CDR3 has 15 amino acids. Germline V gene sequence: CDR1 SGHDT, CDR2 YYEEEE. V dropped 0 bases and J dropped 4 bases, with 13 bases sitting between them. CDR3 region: CASSLAWERSYGYTF. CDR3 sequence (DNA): TGTGCCAGCAGCTTGGCCTGGGAGAGGAGCTATGGCTACACCTTC. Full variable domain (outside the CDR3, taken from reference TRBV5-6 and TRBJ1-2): DAGVTQSPTHLIKTRGQQVTLRCSPKSGHDTVSWYQQALGQGPQFIFQYYEEEERQRGNFPDRFSGHQFPNYSSELNVNALLLGDSALYLCASSLAWERSYGYTFGSGTRLTVV.

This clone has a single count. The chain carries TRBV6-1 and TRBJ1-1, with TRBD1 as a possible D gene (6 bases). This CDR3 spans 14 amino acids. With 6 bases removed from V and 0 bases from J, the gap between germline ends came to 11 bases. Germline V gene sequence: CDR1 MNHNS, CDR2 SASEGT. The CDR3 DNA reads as TGTGCCAGCAGCCGGGACACCATGAACACTGAAGCTTTCTTT. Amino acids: CASSRDTMNTEAFF.

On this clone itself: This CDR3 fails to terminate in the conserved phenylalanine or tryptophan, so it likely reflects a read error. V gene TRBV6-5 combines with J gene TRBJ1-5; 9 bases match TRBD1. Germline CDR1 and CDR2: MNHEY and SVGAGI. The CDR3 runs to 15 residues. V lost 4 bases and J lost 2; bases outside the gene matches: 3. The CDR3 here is CASSSDRGGNQPQHV. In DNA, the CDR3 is TGTGCCAGCAGTTCCGACAGGGGGGGCAATCAGCCCCAGCATGTT.

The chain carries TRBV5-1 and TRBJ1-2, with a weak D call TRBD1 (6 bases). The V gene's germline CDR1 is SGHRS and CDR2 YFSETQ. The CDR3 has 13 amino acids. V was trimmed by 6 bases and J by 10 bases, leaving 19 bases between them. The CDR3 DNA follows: TGCGCCAGCACCAAGACAGGCGCCTTTGACTACACCTTC. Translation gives CASTKTGAFDYTF. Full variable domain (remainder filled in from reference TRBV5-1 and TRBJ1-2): KAGVTQTPRYLIKTRGQQVTLSCSPISGHRSVSWYQQTPGQGLQFLFEYFSETQRNKGNFPGRFSGRQFSNSRSEMNVSTLELGDSALYLCASTKTGAFDYTFGSGTRLTVV.

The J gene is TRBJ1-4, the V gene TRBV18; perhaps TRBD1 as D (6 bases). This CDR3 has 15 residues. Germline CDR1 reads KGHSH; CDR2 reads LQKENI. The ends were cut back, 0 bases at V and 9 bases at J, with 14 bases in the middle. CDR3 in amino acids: CASSPPGGAGQKLFF. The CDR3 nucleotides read TGTGCCAGCTCACCACCGGGGGGGGCAGGCCAAAAACTGTTTTTT.

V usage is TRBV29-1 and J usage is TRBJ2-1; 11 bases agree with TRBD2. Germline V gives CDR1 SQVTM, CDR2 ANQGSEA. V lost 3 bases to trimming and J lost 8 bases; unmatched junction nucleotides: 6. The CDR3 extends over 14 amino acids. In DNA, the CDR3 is TGCAGCGTTGATTGGCTAGCGGGAGGTCATGAGCAGTTCTTC. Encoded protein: CSVDWLAGGHEQFF.

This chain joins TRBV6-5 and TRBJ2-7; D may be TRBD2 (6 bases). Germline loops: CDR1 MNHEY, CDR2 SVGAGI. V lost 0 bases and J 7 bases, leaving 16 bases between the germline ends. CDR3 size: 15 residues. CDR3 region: CASSYSRDWPGEQYF. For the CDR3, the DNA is TGTGCCAGCAGTTACTCGAGGGACTGGCCGGGGGAGCAGTACTTC.

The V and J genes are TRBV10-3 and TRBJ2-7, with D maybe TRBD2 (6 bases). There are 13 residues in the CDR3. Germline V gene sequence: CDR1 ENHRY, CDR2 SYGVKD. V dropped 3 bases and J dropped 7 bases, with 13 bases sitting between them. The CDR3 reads CAISDLLAREQYF. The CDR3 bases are TGTGCCATCAGTGACCTTCTAGCGAGGGAGCAGTACTTC.

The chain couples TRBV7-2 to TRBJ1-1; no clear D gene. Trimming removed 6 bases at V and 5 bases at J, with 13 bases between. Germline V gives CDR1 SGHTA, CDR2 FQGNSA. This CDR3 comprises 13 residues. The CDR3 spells CASSSQAGTEAFF. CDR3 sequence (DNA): TGTGCCAGCAGTTCTCAAGCGGGGACTGAAGCTTTCTTT.

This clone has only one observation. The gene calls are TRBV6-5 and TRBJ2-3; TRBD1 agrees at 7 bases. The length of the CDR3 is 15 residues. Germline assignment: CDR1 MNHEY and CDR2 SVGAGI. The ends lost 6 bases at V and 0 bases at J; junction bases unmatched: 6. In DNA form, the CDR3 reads TGTGCCAGCAGGGGGACAGCCTCTAGCACAGATACGCAGTATTTT. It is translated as CASRGTASSTDTQYF.